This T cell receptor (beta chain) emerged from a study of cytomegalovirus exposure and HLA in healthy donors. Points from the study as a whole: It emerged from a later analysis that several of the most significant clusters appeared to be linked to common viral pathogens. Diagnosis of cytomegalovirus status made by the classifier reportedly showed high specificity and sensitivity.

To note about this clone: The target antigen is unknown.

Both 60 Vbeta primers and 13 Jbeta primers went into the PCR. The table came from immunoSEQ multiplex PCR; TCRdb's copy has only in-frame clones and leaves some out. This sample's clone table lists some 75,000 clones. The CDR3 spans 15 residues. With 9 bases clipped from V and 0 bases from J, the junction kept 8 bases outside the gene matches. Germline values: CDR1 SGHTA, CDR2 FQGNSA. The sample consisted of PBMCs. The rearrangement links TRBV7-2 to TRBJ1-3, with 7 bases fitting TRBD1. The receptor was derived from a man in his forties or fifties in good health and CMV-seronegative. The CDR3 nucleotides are TGTGCCAGTTTGGACAGGAGAAGCTCTGGAAACACCATATATTTT. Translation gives CASLDRRSSGNTIYF.